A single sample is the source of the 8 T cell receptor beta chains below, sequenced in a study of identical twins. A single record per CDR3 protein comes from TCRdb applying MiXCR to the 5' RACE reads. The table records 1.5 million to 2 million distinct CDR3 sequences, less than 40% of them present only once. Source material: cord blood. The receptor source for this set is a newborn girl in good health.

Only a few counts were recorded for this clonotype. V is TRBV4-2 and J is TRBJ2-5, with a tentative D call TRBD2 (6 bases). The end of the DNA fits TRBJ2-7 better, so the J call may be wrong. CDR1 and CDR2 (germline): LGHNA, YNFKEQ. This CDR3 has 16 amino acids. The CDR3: CASSQDAPGGNYEQYF. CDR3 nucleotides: TGTGCCAGCAGCCAAGACGCTCCCGGCGGGAACTACGAGCAGTACTTC.

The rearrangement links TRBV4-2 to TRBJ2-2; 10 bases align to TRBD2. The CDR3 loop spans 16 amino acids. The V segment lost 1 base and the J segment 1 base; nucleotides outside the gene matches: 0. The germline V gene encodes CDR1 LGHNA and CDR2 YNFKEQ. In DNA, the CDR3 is TGTGCCAGCAGCCAAGGGACTAGCGGGAACACCGGGGAGCTGTTTTTT. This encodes CASSQGTSGNTGELFF.

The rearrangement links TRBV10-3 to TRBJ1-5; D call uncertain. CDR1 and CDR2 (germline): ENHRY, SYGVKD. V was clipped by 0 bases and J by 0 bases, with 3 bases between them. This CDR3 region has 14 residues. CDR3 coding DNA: TGTGCCATCAGTGAGTCGACTAGCAATCAGCCCCAGCATTTT. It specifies CAISESTSNQPQHF.

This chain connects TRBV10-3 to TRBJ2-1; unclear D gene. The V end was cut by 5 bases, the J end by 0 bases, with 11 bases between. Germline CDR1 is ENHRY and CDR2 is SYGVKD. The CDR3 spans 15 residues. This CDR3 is CAISSSESSYNEQFF. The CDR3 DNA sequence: TGTGCCATCAGTTCGTCGGAGAGCTCCTACAATGAGCAGTTCTTC.

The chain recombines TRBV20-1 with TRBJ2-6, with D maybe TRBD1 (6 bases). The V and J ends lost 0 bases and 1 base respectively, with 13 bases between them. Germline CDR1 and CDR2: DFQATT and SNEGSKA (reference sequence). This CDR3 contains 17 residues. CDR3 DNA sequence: TGCAGTGCTAGAGACTACAGGGCCCATTCTGGGGCCAACGTCCTGACTTTC. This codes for CSARDYRAHSGANVLTF.

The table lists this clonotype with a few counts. CDR3 DNA sequence: TGTGCCAGCAGTTTGGGGCAGGGGATAGGAGAGACCCAGTACTTC. It codes for CASSLGQGIGETQYF. J is TRBJ2-5 and V is TRBV12-3 or TRBV12-4; tentative D call: TRBD1 (6 bases). There are 15 residues in the CDR3. The V end was cut by 3 bases, the J end by 4 bases, with 15 bases between.

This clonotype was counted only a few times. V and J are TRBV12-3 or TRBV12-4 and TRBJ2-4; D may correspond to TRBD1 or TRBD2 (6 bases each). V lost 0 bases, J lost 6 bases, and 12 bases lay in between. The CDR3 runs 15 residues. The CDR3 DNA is TGTGCCAGCAGTTTAGCGGGGGGCCCGATAAACATTCAGTACTTC. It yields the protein CASSLAGGPINIQYF.

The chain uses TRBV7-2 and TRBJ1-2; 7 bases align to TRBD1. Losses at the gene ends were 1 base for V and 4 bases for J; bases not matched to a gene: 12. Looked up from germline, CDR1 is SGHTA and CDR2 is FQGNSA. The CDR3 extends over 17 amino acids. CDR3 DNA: TGTGCCAGCAGCTTAGGACGGATTCGGCAGGGGGGCTATGGCTACACCTTC. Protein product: CASSLGRIRQGGYGYTF.